This is a list of T cell receptor beta chains from one sample in a study of cytomegalovirus exposure and HLA in healthy donors. TCRdb's table, derived via immunoSEQ multiplex PCR, lists solely in-frame clones and lacks some. Of a few hundred thousand clones listed, roughly 85% are singletons. The sequenced sample consisted of PBMCs. Source of these receptors: a man aged 18 to 35 in good health and CMV-seronegative. The CDR3 runs from the conserved cysteine through the conserved F or W. A D gene is named only where the DNA matches it firmly. Some rows have no size entry. The others give once, few or many, or a class for an expanded clone.

>TRBV30|-|TRBJ2-1|TRBD2
CAWSVLRTSGRAAEQFF
TGTGCCTGGAGTGTACTCCGGACTAGCGGGAGGGCCGCTGAGCAGTTCTTC
>TRBV2|-|TRBJ1-5|TRBD1
CASSEMSVTGGAGQPQHF
TGTGCCAGCAGTGAAATGAGCGTTACAGGGGGCGCAGGCCAGCCCCAGCATTTT
>TRBV19|-|TRBJ2-3|-
CASSIYPAGDGPDTQYF
TGTGCCAGTAGTATCTACCCAGCAGGGGATGGGCCCGATACGCAGTATTTT
>TRBV15|-|TRBJ2-7|-
CATSITPFRAGQSYEQYF
TGTGCCACCAGCATCACACCCTTTAGGGCGGGGCAATCCTACGAGCAGTACTTC
>TRBV6-1|once|TRBJ1-5|TRBD1
CASRRDRFNQPQHF
TGTGCCAGCAGAAGGGACAGGTTCAATCAGCCCCAGCATTTT
>TRBV5-6|-|TRBJ1-2|-
CASSYEGGGRGYYGYTF
TGTGCCAGCAGCTACGAGGGGGGAGGGCGGGGGTACTATGGCTACACCTTC
>TRBV30|-|TRBJ1-4|-
CAWSVDRNEKLFF
TGTGCCTGGAGTGTTGACAGGAATGAAAAACTGTTTTTT
>TRBV10-3|-|TRBJ2-7|-
CALGEQGEQYF
TGTGCCCTCGGAGAACAGGGCGAGCAGTACTTC
>TRBV28|once|TRBJ2-7|TRBD1
CASSLIPTRLDRAPNYEQYF
TGTGCCAGCAGTTTAATCCCCACGCGCCTCGACAGGGCCCCCAACTACGAGCAGTACTTC
>TRBV27|-|TRBJ2-1|TRBD2
CASSLLLPRLALFNEQFF
TGTGCCAGCAGTCTACTATTACCCCGACTAGCGCTTTTCAATGAGCAGTTCTTC
>TRBV7-9|-|TRBJ2-7|-
CASSLPTTDTYEQYF
TGTGCCAGCAGCTTGCCGACTACCGATACCTACGAGCAGTACTTC
>TRBV30|-|TRBJ2-3|TRBD2
CAWSVSRTSGGPWDTQYF
TGTGCCTGGAGTGTCTCCAGGACTAGCGGGGGGCCATGGGATACGCAGTATTTT
>TRBV4-3|once|TRBJ1-2|-
CASSQDYSRTVFAYGYTF
TGCGCCAGCAGCCAAGATTATTCGCGGACAGTCTTCGCCTATGGCTACACCTTC
>TRBV5-6|-|TRBJ1-1|TRBD1
CASSFDRALMNTEAFF
TGTGCCAGCAGCTTTGACAGGGCCCTAATGAACACTGAAGCTTTCTTT
>TRBV30|many|TRBJ1-1|TRBD1
CAWNRDREGSEAFF
TGTGCCTGGAATCGGGACAGGGAAGGGTCTGAAGCTTTCTTT
>TRBV28|-|TRBJ2-7|-
CASSFGGLYEQYF
TGTGCCAGCAGTTTTGGAGGGCTTTACGAGCAGTACTTC
>TRBV23-1|-|TRBJ1-5|TRBD1
CASGRQGIGQPQHF
TGCGCCAGCGGTAGACAGGGAATTGGGCAGCCCCAGCATTTT
>TRBV13|once|TRBJ1-4|-
CASSQQGSYNEKLFF
TGTGCCAGCAGCCAGCAGGGGTCATATAATGAAAAACTGTTTTTT
>TRBV7-9|-|TRBJ2-1|-
CASSPPAGAYNEQFF
TGTGCCAGCAGCCCCCCGGCGGGTGCCTACAATGAGCAGTTCTTC
>TRBV30|-|TRBJ1-1|-
CAWSVSPMNTEAFF
TGTGCCTGGAGTGTGAGCCCGATGAACACTGAAGCTTTCTTT
>TRBV2|-|TRBJ1-5|-
CASSAQAFNQPQHF
TGTGCCAGCAGTGCCCAGGCCTTTAATCAGCCCCAGCATTTT
>TRBV5-1|-|TRBJ1-1|TRBD1
CASNIQGDTEAFF
TGCGCCAGCAACATACAGGGGGACACTGAAGCTTTCTTT
>TRBV7-9|-|TRBJ2-3|-
CASSSRLGTDTQYF
TGTGCCAGCAGCTCCCGACTAGGCACAGATACGCAGTATTTT
>TRBV19|-|TRBJ1-2|-
CASSHGYGYTF
TGTGCCAGTAGTCACGGGTATGGCTACACCTTC
>TRBV7-6|-|TRBJ1-1|-
CASSLAQDMNTEAFF
TGTGCCAGCAGCTTAGCGCAGGACATGAACACTGAAGCTTTCTTT
>TRBV29-1|-|TRBJ2-7|-
CSVEDEQASYEQYF
TGCAGCGTTGAAGACGAACAGGCTTCCTACGAGCAGTACTTC
>TRBV7-9|-|TRBJ2-5|TRBD2
CASSFLGTSGSGGQETQYF
TGTGCCAGCAGTTTTTTAGGGACTAGCGGGAGTGGTGGGCAAGAGACCCAGTACTTC
>TRBV9|-|TRBJ2-5|TRBD1
CASSTSRGNPFYDQYF
TGTGCCAGCAGTACCTCCAGGGGGAACCCCTTTTACGACCAGTACTTC
>TRBV13|few|TRBJ2-1|TRBD1
CASQRRGQGVSRMVVF
TGTGCCAGCCAGCGACGCGGACAGGGGGTTTCCCGAATGGTGGTCTTC
>TRBV11-3|-|TRBJ2-2|-
CASSLGQMNTGELFF
TGTGCCAGCAGCTTAGGACAGATGAACACCGGGGAGCTGTTTTTT
>TRBV5-4|-|TRBJ1-1|-
CASSLAERGNTEAFF
TGTGCCAGCAGCTTGGCCGAAAGGGGGAACACTGAAGCTTTCTTT
>TRBV19|few|TRBJ1-1|TRBD1
CASSITRGHPSTEAFF
TGTGCCAGTAGTATAACCAGGGGGCACCCTAGTACTGAAGCTTTCTTT
>TRBV7-8|-|TRBJ2-1|TRBD2
CASSLGGLPGLAYNEQFF
TGTGCCAGCAGCTTAGGAGGGCTGCCTGGACTAGCCTATAATGAGCAGTTCTTC
>TRBV6-6|few|TRBJ1-5|-
CASSYRTGHREWPQHF
TGTGCCAGCAGTTACCGCACCGGACACCGTGAGTGGCCCCAGCATTTT
>TRBV4-1|-|TRBJ2-2|TRBD1
CASSPHRTGTGELFF
TGCGCCAGCAGCCCCCACAGGACAGGCACCGGGGAGCTGTTTTTT
>TRBV2|few|TRBJ1-6|TRBD1
CASFDLPGQGRNSPLHF
TGTGCCAGTTTCGACCTTCCGGGACAGGGGCGAAATTCACCCCTCCACTTT
>TRBV7-9|once|TRBJ2-1|-
CASSQVVRDNEQFF
TGTGCCAGCAGCCAGGTCGTCCGTGACAATGAGCAGTTCTTC
>TRBV6-1|-|TRBJ2-7|-
CASSEARLGPYEQYF
TGTGCCAGCAGTGAAGCGCGCCTGGGGCCCTACGAGCAGTACTTC
>TRBV4-3|-|TRBJ2-1|TRBD2
CASSQDLNSGTYNEQFF
TGCGCCAGCAGCCAAGATCTGAATAGCGGGACCTACAATGAGCAGTTCTTC
>TRBV7-3|-|TRBJ2-2|-
CASSSYRDTGELFF
TGTGCCAGCAGCTCCTACCGGGACACCGGGGAGCTGTTTTTT
>TRBV28|-|TRBJ1-5|TRBD1
CASSYGTGADQPQHF
TGTGCCAGCAGCTACGGGACAGGGGCCGATCAGCCCCAGCATTTT
>TRBV7-9|-|TRBJ1-4|-
CSSSPLGEGYNEKLFF
TGTTCCAGCAGCCCGTTGGGTGAGGGCTATAATGAAAAACTGTTTTTT
>TRBV7-3|-|TRBJ1-2|TRBD1
CASSLYGDREAGYTF
TGTGCCAGCAGCCTGTATGGGGACAGGGAAGCTGGCTACACCTTC
>TRBV29-1|-|TRBJ1-1|-
CSVEGVMNTEAFF
TGCAGCGTTGAAGGCGTAATGAACACTGAAGCTTTCTTT
>TRBV6-6|-|TRBJ1-5|-
CASSLNGERQPQHF
TGTGCCAGCAGCCTCAATGGGGAGCGGCAGCCCCAGCATTTT
>TRBV4-3|-|TRBJ2-2|TRBD1
CASSQDLNKGQGNTGELFF
TGCGCCAGCAGCCAAGATCTAAATAAAGGACAGGGTAACACCGGGGAGCTGTTTTTT
>TRBV11-3|once|TRBJ2-7|TRBD1
CASSYRQGKSYEQYF
TGTGCCAGCAGCTATCGACAGGGCAAGTCCTACGAGCAGTACTTC
>TRBV13|-|TRBJ2-5|TRBD2
CASSLVSGGQETQYF
TGTGCCAGCAGCTTAGTTAGCGGGGGGCAAGAGACCCAGTACTTC
>TRBV28|-|TRBJ2-5|TRBD2
CATLAGWETQYF
TGTGCGACACTAGCGGGATGGGAGACCCAGTACTTC
>TRBV19|-|TRBJ1-2|-
CASSPQGQTNYGYTF
TGTGCCAGTAGTCCTCAAGGACAGACGAACTATGGCTACACCTTC
>TRBV19|-|TRBJ2-1|TRBD2
CASSIDIIYAPSGAYNEQFF
TGTGCCAGTAGTATAGATATAATATACGCTCCTAGCGGAGCCTACAATGAGCAGTTCTTC
>TRBV18|-|TRBJ2-5|-
CASSPPSQGETQYF
TGTGCCAGCTCACCACCGAGCCAGGGCGAGACCCAGTACTTC
>TRBV9|-|TRBJ2-5|TRBD2
CASSKGTSGIETQYF
TGTGCCAGCAGCAAAGGGACTAGCGGGATAGAGACCCAGTACTTC
>TRBV13|-|TRBJ1-2|TRBD1
CASSHGTGGADFGYTF
TGTGCCAGCAGTCACGGGACAGGGGGCGCCGACTTCGGCTACACCTTC
>TRBV6-5|-|TRBJ2-7|-
CASSYSGGYYEQYF
TGTGCCAGCAGTTACAGCGGCGGCTACTACGAGCAGTACTTC
>TRBV6-5|once|TRBJ2-5|TRBD2
CASSYGLAGETQYF
TGTGCCAGCAGTTACGGACTAGCGGGGGAGACCCAGTACTTC